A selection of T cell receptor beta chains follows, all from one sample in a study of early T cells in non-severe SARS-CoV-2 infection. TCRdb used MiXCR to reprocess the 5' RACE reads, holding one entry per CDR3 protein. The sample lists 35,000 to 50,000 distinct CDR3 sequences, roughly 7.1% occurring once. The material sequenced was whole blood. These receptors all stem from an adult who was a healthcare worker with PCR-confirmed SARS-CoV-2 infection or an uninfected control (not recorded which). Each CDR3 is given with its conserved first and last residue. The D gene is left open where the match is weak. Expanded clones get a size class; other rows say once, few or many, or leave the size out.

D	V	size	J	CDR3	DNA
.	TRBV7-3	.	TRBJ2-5	CASSFQGQETQYF	TGTGCCAGCAGCTTTCAGGGTCAAGAGACCCAGTACTTC
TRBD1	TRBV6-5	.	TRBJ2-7	CASSYDQGAYEQYF	TGTGCCAGCAGTTACGATCAGGGGGCCTACGAGCAGTACTTC
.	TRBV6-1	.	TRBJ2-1	CASSQFDNEQFF	TGTGCCAGCAGTCAATTCGACAATGAGCAGTTCTTC
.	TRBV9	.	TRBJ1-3	CASSVDGSSSGNTIYF	TGTGCCAGCAGCGTAGATGGCAGCAGCTCTGGAAACACCATATATTTT
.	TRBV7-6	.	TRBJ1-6	CASSLVHLGGSPLHF	TGTGCCAGCAGCTTAGTGCACCTCGGCGGTTCACCCCTCCACTTT
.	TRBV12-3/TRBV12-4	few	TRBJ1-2	CASSAGNYGYTF	TGTGCCAGCAGTGCAGGGAACTATGGCTACACCTTC
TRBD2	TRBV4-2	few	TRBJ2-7	CASSQDEAGVYEQYF	TGTGCCAGCAGCCAAGATGAAGCGGGGGTCTACGAGCAGTACTTC
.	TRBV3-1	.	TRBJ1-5	CASSRGVFGDQPQHF	TGTGCCAGCAGTCGCGGGGTTTTTGGGGATCAGCCCCAGCATTTT
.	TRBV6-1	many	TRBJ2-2	CVGRDRTGELFF	TGTGTCGGTCGGGATCGAACCGGGGAGCTGTTTTTT
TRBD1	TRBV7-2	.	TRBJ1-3	CASSSTTGPGNTIYF	TGTGCCAGCAGCTCGACGACAGGGCCTGGAAACACCATATATTTT
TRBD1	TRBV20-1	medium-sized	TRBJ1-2	CSAMGQGRGFNYGYTF	TGCAGTGCCATGGGACAGGGGAGAGGATTTAACTATGGCTACACCTTC
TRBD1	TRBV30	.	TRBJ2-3	CASTGTRDTQYF	TGTGCCTCGACAGGGACCCGGGATACGCAGTATTTT
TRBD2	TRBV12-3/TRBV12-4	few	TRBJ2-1	CASSLVAGALGDEQFF	TGTGCCAGCAGTTTGGTAGCGGGGGCCCTCGGGGATGAGCAGTTCTTC
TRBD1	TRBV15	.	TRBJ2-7	CATSRERQGIDEQYF	TGTGCCACCAGCAGAGAGAGACAGGGGATCGACGAGCAGTACTTC
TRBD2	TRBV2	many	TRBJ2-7	CASSEEAGREQYF	TGTGCCAGCAGTGAGGAAGCGGGGCGGGAGCAGTACTTC
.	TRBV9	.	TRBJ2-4	CASSPDRLAKNIQYF	TGTGCCAGCAGCCCTGACAGGCTAGCCAAAAACATTCAGTACTTC
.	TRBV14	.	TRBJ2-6	CASSQDRGRGSSGANVLTF	TGTGCCAGCAGCCAAGATAGGGGCAGGGGAAGCTCTGGGGCCAACGTCCTGACTTTC
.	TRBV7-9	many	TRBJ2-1	CASTNREGTLSSYNEQFF	TGTGCCAGCACCAACAGGGAAGGGACCCTCAGCTCCTACAATGAGCAGTTCTTC
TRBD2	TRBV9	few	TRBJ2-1	CASSPWTSGGVSDEQFF	TGTGCCAGCAGCCCATGGACTAGCGGGGGGGTATCCGATGAGCAGTTCTTC
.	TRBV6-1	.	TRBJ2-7	CASSPADGASDEQYF	TGTGCCAGCAGTCCAGCGGATGGGGCGTCGGACGAGCAGTACTTC
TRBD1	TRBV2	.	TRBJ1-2	CASKRTGAPYGYTF	TGTGCCAGCAAACGGACAGGGGCGCCCTATGGCTACACCTTC
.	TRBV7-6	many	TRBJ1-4	CASSSPQLSGKEKLFF	TGTGCCAGCAGCTCGCCTCAACTTTCCGGGAAGGAAAAACTGTTTTTT
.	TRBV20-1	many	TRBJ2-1	CSARDLASSYNEQFF	TGCAGTGCTAGAGATCTAGCGAGCTCCTACAATGAGCAGTTCTTC
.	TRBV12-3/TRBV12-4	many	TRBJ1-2	CASSLGLGTSSYGYTF	TGTGCCAGCAGTTTAGGACTGGGGACCTCTAGCTATGGCTACACCTTC
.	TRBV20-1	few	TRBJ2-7	CSARAGYEQYF	TGCAGTGCTAGGGCTGGGTACGAGCAGTACTTC
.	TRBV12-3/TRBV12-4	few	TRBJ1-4	CASSPLDRTNEKPFF	TGTGCCAGCAGTCCCCTTGATCGGACTAATGAAAAACCGTTTTTT
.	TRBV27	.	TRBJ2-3	CASRHRGRISTDTQYF	TGTGCCAGCCGCCATCGTGGGCGGATCAGCACAGATACGCAGTATTTT
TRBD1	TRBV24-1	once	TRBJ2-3	CATSGQGAGDTQYF	TGTGCCACCAGTGGACAGGGGGCAGGCGATACGCAGTATTTT
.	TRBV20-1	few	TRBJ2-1	CSARDPRGRAYNEQFF	TGCAGTGCTAGAGATCCCCGTGGCAGGGCCTACAATGAGCAGTTCTTC
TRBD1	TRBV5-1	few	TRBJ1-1	CASSFVQGARTEAFF	TGCGCCAGCAGCTTCGTCCAGGGGGCTAGGACTGAAGCTTTCTTT
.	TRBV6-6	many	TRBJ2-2	CASSTDAGELFF	TGTGCCAGCAGTACGGACGCCGGGGAGCTGTTTTTT
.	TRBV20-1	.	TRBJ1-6	CSATERNSPLHF	TGCAGTGCCACCGAGAGGAATTCACCCCTCCACTTT
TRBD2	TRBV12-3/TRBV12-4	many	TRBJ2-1	CASSSNSGAVEQFF	TGTGCCAGCAGTTCGAATAGCGGGGCTGTTGAGCAGTTCTTC
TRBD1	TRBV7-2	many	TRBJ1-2	CASSRTGPMGYTF	TGTGCCAGCAGCCGGACAGGGCCTATGGGCTACACCTTC
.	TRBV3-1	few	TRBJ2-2	CASSRATGWELSF	TGTGCCAGCAGCCGCGCTACAGGCTGGGAGCTGTCTTTT
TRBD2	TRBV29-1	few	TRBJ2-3	CSVEIAGPSTDTQYF	TGCAGCGTTGAGATAGCGGGGCCTAGCACAGATACGCAGTATTTT
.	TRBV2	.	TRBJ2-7	CASSETGNYEQYF	TGTGCCAGCAGTGAAACAGGAAACTACGAGCAGTACTTC
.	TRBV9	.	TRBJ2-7	CASSVDPRTYEQYF	TGTGCCAGCAGCGTAGATCCCCGGACCTACGAGCAGTACTTC
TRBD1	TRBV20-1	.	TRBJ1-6	CSAGETGRNSPLHF	TGCAGTGCTGGAGAGACAGGGCGTAATTCACCCCTCCACTTT
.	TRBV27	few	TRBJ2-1	CASAPPTALEQFF	TGTGCCAGCGCCCCCCCCACAGCCCTTGAGCAGTTCTTC
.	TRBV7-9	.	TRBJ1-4	CASSHRDGAGNEKLFF	TGTGCCAGCAGCCACCGGGACGGCGCGGGAAATGAAAAACTGTTTTTT
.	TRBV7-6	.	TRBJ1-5	CASSRGYGNQPQHF	TGTGCCAGCAGCCGGGGTTATGGCAATCAGCCCCAGCATTTT
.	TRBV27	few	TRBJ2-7	CASSFSRDTGFGQYF	TGTGCCAGCAGTTTTTCCCGCGACACGGGATTTGGGCAGTACTTC
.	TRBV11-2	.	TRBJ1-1	CASSSTASTEAFF	TGTGCCAGCAGCTCGACCGCAAGCACTGAAGCTTTCTTT
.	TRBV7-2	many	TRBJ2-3	CASSLNGGTDTQFF	TGTGCCAGCAGCCTCAACGGGGGCACAGATACGCAGTTTTTT